This TCR beta chain stems from a study of T cell responses to AZD1222 COVID-19 vaccine. Findings and caveats of the study: Scientists sampled the repertoires only once the peak T cell response had passed. Spike-spanning, vaccine-associated CD4 TCRs were dominant at 160-218 and 743-854.

Worth noting for this clone: Its antigen is undetermined.

Measured with immunoSEQ multiplex PCR; TCRdb has only the in-frame clones, and not every one. The sample has some 80,000 clones; around 89% are singletons. The CDR3 length is 13 residues. Germline CDR1 MNHEY, CDR2 SMNVEV (reference sequence). Trimming removed 6 bases at V and 4 bases at J, with 9 bases between. The specimen comprised peripheral blood, sampled on day 0 of AZD1222 vaccination. This sequence joins TRBV27 and TRBJ1-4, with a tentative D call TRBD1 (5 bases). The clonotype comes from an adult in good health. The CDR3 loop reads CASSRQNNEKLFF. The CDR3, as DNA: TGTGCCAGCAGCAGACAGAATAATGAAAAACTGTTTTTT.